The present entry profiles one T cell receptor (beta chain) with its context. These data belong to a study of blood T cell repertoires in COVID-19. The wider study: The samples span acute and convalescent COVID-19 from the United States, Italy and Spain. Sample material is recorded as cDNA or gDNA derived from T cells, B-cell-depleted T cells, or PBMCs.

Authors' methods: Estimates of nucleated cell counts were drawn from the amplification of reference gene primers. Assay used: immunoSEQ multiplex PCR; TCRdb lists only in-frame clones, some missing. Clone size and the V and J calls come from that table; the DNA yielded D and trimming. The table includes around 260,000 clones, roughly 86% detected once. The V end lost 1 base, the J end lost 4 bases, and 7 bases lay between the germline ends. The germline CDR1 and CDR2 sequences are MDHEN and SYDVKM. The CDR3 is 13 residues long. The rearrangement links TRBV28 to TRBJ1-2; D is uncertain. This clonotype originated in a woman aged 45-59 years with acute or convalescent COVID-19. What was sequenced was peripheral blood. Here the CDR3 DNA reads TGTGCCAGCAGTTTATTGACAATCTATGGCTACACCTTC. Amino acid sequence: CASSLLTIYGYTF.